Included here is one T cell receptor (beta chain) sequence, with context. The data were taken from a study of T cells in tuberculosis. This CDR3 spans 15 amino acids. Trimming removed 5 bases from V and 1 base from J; junction bases left unmatched: 2. The germline V gene has CDR1 SEHNR and CDR2 FQNEAQ (reference sequence). Thawed, overnight-rested PBMC were stained with GMM-loaded CD1B tetramer, viability dye and anti-CD3, then sorted. C32 glucose monomycolate from Rhodococcus equi was loaded onto the CD1B tetramers. CD14-expressing monocytes were removed from PBMC before cryopreservation and sorting. Tetramer-negative cells, approximately 110,000 per donor, were also sorted. No alpha-beta pairing information exists for these sequences. Method: immunoSEQ multiplex PCR; TCRdb's copy keeps in-frame clones and lacks some. Among 60,000 or so clones listed, 81% were seen once. Findings and caveats of the study: The stringent gate may have excluded weak CD1B-GMM tetramer binders.

The sequenced material came from CD1b-GMM tetramer-negative cells sorted from PBMCs. The clonotype comes from an adult woman with latent tuberculosis. J is TRBJ2-2 and V is TRBV7-9; 9 nucleotides line up with TRBD2. In nucleotides, the CDR3 is TGTGCCAGCAGCCCGACTAGCGGGAACACCGGGGAGCTGTTTTTT. The encoded protein is CASSPTSGNTGELFF.